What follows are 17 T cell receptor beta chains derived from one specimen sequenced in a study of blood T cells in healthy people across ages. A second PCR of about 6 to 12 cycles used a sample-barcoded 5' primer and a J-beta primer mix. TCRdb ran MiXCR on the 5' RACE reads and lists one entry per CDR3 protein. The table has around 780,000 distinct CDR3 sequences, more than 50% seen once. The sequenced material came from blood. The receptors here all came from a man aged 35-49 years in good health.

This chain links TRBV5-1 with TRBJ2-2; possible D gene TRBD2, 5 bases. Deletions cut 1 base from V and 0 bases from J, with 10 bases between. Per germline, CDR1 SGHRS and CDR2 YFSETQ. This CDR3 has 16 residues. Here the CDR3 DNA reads TGCGCCAGCAGCTTGAGGGAGATCGCGAACACCGGGGAGCTGTTTTTT. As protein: CASSLREIANTGELFF.

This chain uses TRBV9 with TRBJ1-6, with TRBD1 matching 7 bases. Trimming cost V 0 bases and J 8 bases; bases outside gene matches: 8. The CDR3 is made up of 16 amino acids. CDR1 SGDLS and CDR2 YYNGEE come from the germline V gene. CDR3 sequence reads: CASSVGGGIRDSPLHF. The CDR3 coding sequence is TGTGCCAGCAGCGTAGGAGGGGGCATCCGGGATTCACCCCTCCACTTT.

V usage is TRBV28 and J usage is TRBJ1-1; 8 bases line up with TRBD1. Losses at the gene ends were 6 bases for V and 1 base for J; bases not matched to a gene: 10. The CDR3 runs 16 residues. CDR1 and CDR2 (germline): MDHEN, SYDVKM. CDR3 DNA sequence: TGTGCCAGCAGACCGCCACTGGGACAGGAGAACACTGAAGCTTTCTTT. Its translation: CASRPPLGQENTEAFF.

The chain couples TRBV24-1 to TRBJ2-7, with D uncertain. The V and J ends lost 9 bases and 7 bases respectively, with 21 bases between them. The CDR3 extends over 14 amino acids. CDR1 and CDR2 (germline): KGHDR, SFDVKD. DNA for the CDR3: TGTGCCACCGGTCCGGATGGCTCCTACAATGAGCAGTACTTC. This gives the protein CATGPDGSYNEQYF.

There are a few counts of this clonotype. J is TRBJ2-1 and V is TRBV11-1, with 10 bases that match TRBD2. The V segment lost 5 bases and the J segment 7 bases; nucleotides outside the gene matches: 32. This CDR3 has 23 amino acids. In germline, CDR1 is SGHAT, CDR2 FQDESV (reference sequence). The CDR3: CASSTTPIFSLAGVPETWNEQFF. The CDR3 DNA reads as TGTGCCAGCAGCACAACCCCGATTTTTTCCCTAGCGGGAGTCCCAGAGACCTGGAATGAGCAGTTCTTC.

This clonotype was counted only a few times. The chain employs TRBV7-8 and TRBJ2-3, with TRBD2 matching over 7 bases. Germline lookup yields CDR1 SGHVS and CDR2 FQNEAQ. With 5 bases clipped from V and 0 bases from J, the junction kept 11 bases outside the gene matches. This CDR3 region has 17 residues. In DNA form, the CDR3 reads TGTGCCAGCAGCCTCAGGAAGGGCGGGGGAAGCACAGATACGCAGTATTTT. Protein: CASSLRKGGGSTDTQYF.

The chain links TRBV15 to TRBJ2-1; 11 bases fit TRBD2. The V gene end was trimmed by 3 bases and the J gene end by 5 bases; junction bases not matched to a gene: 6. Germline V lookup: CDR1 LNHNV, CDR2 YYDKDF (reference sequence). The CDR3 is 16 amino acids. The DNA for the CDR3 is TGTGCCACCAGCAGGACGCTTAGCGGGGGGGACAATGAGCAGTTCTTC. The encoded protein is CATSRTLSGGDNEQFF. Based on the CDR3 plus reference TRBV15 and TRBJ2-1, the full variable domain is DAMVIQNPRYQVTQFGKPVTLSCSQTLNHNVMYWYQQKSSQAPKLLFHYYDKDFNNEADTPDNFQSRRPNTSFCFLDIRSPGLGDTAMYLCATSRTLSGGDNEQFFGPGTRLTVL.

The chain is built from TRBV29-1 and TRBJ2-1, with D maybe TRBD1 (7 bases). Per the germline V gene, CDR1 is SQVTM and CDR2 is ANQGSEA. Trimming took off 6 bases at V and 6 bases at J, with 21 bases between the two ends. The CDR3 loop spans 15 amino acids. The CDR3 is CSVKFMTGRFNEQFF. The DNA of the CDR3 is TGCAGCGTAAAATTCATGACAGGGAGGTTCAATGAGCAGTTCTTC.

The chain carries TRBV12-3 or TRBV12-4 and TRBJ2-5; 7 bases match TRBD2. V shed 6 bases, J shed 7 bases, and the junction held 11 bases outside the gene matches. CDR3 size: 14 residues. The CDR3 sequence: CASRRLAAEGTQYF. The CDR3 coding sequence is TGTGCCAGCAGACGACTAGCCGCAGAGGGGACCCAGTACTTC.

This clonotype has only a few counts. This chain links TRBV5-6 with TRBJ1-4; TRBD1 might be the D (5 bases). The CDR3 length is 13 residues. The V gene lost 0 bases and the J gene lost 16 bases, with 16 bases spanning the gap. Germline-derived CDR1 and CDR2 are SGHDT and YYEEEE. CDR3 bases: TGTGCCAGCAGCTTGGGCCTCCCGGGACCGCGGTTTTTT. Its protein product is CASSLGLPGPRFF.

CDR3 nucleotide sequence: TGCAGTGCTATAAAACAGGGAGGAGGTGGCTACACCTTC. It codes for CSAIKQGGGGYTF. This sequence joins TRBV20-1 and TRBJ1-2; D is perhaps TRBD1 (6 bases). Trimming cost V 4 bases and J 7 bases, with 16 bases left between them. CDR1 DFQATT and CDR2 SNEGSKA come from the germline V gene (reference sequence). The CDR3 has 13 residues.

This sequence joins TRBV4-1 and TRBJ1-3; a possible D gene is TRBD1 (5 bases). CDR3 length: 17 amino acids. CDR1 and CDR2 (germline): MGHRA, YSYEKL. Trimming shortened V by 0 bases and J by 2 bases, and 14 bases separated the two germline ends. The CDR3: CASSQDPGTATGNTIYF. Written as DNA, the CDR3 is TGCGCCAGCAGCCAAGATCCCGGGACTGCCACTGGAAACACCATATATTTT.

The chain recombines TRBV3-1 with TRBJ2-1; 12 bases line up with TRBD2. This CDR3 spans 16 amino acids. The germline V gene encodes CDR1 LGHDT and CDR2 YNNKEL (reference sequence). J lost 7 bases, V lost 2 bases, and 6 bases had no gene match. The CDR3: CASSQYSSGRANEQFF. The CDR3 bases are TGTGCCAGCAGCCAATACTCTAGCGGGAGGGCAAATGAGCAGTTCTTC.

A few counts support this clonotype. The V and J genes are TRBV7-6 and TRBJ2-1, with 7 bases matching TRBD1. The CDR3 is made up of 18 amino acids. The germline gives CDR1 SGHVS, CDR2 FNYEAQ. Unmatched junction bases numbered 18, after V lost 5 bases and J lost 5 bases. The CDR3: CASSQGSFGDRRNNEQFF. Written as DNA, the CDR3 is TGTGCCAGCAGCCAGGGGTCCTTTGGGGACAGAAGAAACAATGAGCAGTTCTTC.

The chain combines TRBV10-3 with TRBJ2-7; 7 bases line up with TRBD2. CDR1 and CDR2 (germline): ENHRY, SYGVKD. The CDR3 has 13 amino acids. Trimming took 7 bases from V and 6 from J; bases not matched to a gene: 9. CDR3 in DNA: TGTGCCATCACCACGTCCCCTAGCGGCGAGCAGTACTTC. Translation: CAITTSPSGEQYF.

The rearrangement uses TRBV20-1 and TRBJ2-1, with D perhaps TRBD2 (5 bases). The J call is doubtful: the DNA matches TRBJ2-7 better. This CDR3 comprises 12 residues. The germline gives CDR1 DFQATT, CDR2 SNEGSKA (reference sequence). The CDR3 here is CSAYSLAPEQYF. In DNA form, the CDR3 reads TGCAGTGCCTACTCCCTAGCACCCGAGCAGTACTTC.

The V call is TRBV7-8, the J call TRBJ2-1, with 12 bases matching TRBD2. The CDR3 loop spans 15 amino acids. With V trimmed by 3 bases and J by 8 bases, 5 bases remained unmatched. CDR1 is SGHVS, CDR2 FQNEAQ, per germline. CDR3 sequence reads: CASSFRLAGVYEQFF. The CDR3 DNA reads TGTGCCAGCAGCTTCAGACTAGCGGGAGTGTATGAGCAGTTCTTC. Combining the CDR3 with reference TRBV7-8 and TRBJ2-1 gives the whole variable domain GAGVSQSPRYKVAKRGQDVALRCDPISGHVSLFWYQQALGQGPEFLTYFQNEAQLDKSGLPSDRFFAERPEGSVSTLKIQRTQQEDSAVYLCASSFRLAGVYEQFFGPGTRLTVL.